The 2 T cell receptor beta chains below come from one sample, sequenced in a study of blood T cell repertoires in COVID-19. Data came from immunoSEQ multiplex PCR; TCRdb stores just in-frame clones and leaves some out. Of roughly 230,000 clones listed, 70% to 90% were seen once; the top ten hold over 5.5%. Input material: peripheral blood. The receptors come from a woman aged 60-70 years with active or convalescent COVID-19.

DNA for the CDR3: TGTGCCAGCAGTGTGGAGTTGGCCACTGAAGCTTTCTTT. Residues: CASSVELATEAFF. The chain combines TRBV2 with TRBJ1-1, with D unresolved. Trimming left V 4 bases short and J 4 bases short, with 10 bases between. The CDR3 spans 13 residues. Looked up from germline, CDR1 is SNHLY and CDR2 is FYNNEI.

The rearrangement uses TRBV3-1 (or the pseudogene TRBV3-2) and TRBJ1-2; 8 bases map to TRBD1. Germline V CDR1 and CDR2: LGHDT, YNNKEL (reference sequence). V dropped 4 bases and J dropped 8; count of bases not matched to a gene: 15. CDR3 length equals 16 residues. CDR3 region: CASSPLSWTGPKGYTF. As DNA, the CDR3 is TGTGCCAGCAGCCCCCTGTCCTGGACAGGGCCGAAAGGCTACACCTTC.